Listed here are 27 T cell receptor beta chains from one sample, sequenced in a study of shared clonotypes between healthy human individuals. The assay was immunoSEQ multiplex PCR, and TCRdb's table has in-frame clones only and misses some. The sample shows about 2.4 million clones, 90% to 95% of them seen only once. Sequencing was carried out using naive CD4+ T cells from PBMCs. Regarding subset: CD45RA+ positively selected. The source is a man aged 18 to 35 in good health. Some clones in this sample may be carry-over from other donors' samples.

V usage is TRBV5-4 and J usage is TRBJ1-2, with D possibly matching TRBD1 (6 bases). V was shortened by 0 bases and J by 5 bases, with 11 bases between the two germline ends. Germline V lookup: CDR1 SGHNT, CDR2 YYREEE (reference sequence). The CDR3 length is 14 residues. CDR3 protein: CASSLEGGHYGYTF. The CDR3 bases are TGTGCCAGCAGCTTGGAAGGGGGGCATTATGGCTACACCTTC.

Remarks on this clone: Other DNA sequences of this sample code for an identical CDR3. The chain joins TRBV19 to TRBJ1-3; no firm D call. The germline gives CDR1 LNHDA, CDR2 SQIVND (reference sequence). The CDR3 has 15 amino acids. Trimming pared 3 bases from V and 0 bases from J, leaving 9 bases between. The CDR3 loop reads CASSIRRSSGNTIYF. The CDR3 region has the DNA TGTGCCAGTAGTATCCGAAGAAGCTCTGGAAACACCATATATTTT.

The genes are TRBV9 and TRBJ2-7; 7 bases are shared with TRBD1. The CDR3 sequence is 15 residues long. V shed 1 base and J 2 bases; nucleotides not matched to a gene: 6. Per germline, CDR1 SGDLS and CDR2 YYNGEE. CDR3 protein: CASSVSTGVAYEQYF. The CDR3 DNA reads TGTGCCAGCAGCGTATCTACAGGGGTGGCCTACGAGCAGTACTTC.

This chain joins TRBV11-2 and TRBJ2-7; D gene unclear. CDR3 size: 14 residues. Germline CDR1 is SGHAT and CDR2 is FQNNGV. Trimming took off 0 bases at V and 3 bases at J, with 9 bases between the two ends. The CDR3 protein is CASSLDGLVYEQYF. The CDR3 bases are TGTGCCAGCAGCTTAGATGGCCTAGTCTACGAGCAGTACTTC.

The rearrangement joins TRBV10-3 to TRBJ1-2; unclear D gene. Per the germline V gene, CDR1 is ENHRY and CDR2 is SYGVKD. The CDR3 is made up of 13 amino acids. V lost 3 bases to trimming and J lost 8 bases, with 13 bases between them. The CDR3 loop is CAISEGLPPGYTF. The CDR3 coding sequence is TGTGCCATCAGTGAAGGTCTGCCACCGGGCTACACCTTC.

The V call is TRBV11-3, the J call TRBJ2-5; the D is unclear. V lost 0 bases and J lost 0, with 11 bases in between. Germline-derived CDR1 and CDR2 are SGHNT and YENEEA. The CDR3 extends over 16 amino acids. The CDR3 region has the DNA TGTGCCAGCAGCTTAGAGCCCGAGCAGTACCAAGAGACCCAGTACTTC. Protein product: CASSLEPEQYQETQYF.

On this clone: The same CDR3 can be traced to other DNA sequences in this sample. The V and J genes are TRBV28 and TRBJ1-4; 7 bases line up with TRBD1. The V segment lost 6 bases and the J segment 8 bases; nucleotides outside the gene matches: 6. The CDR3 is 13 residues long. Germline V gives CDR1 MDHEN, CDR2 SYDVKM. DNA of the CDR3: TGTGCCAGCAGCTCACAGGGGCGAGAAAAACTGTTTTTT. Its translation: CASSSQGREKLFF.

The genes are TRBV29-1 and TRBJ2-7, with 7 bases lining up with TRBD2. CDR1 and CDR2 from the germline V gene are SQVTM and ANQGSEA. The trim removed 5 bases at V and 4 bases at J, leaving 17 bases unmatched. CDR3 length: 16 amino acids. The DNA of the CDR3 is TGCAGCGTTAGGGTAGGGAGGGGACTCCTAGGGTACGAGCAGTACTTC. This gives the protein CSVRVGRGLLGYEQYF.

The chain carries TRBV6-5 and TRBJ1-5, with TRBD1 identical over 8 bases. Germline assignment: CDR1 MNHEY and CDR2 SVGAGI. Unmatched junction bases numbered 8, after V lost 4 bases and J lost 9 bases. CDR3 length: 14 residues. CDR3 amino acids: CASSSGQVTGPQHF. The CDR3 DNA is TGTGCCAGCAGTTCGGGACAGGTCACGGGGCCCCAGCATTTT.

This clone showed up just once. The rearrangement links TRBV5-1 to TRBJ1-1; 12 bases agree with TRBD1. Germline V gene sequence: CDR1 SGHRS, CDR2 YFSETQ. Trimming cost V 7 bases and J 1 base; bases outside gene matches: 2. The CDR3 is made up of 14 amino acids. The CDR3 coding sequence is TGCGCCAGCGGGGGACAGGGGGCGAACACTGAAGCTTTCTTT. It codes for CASGGQGANTEAFF. The complete variable domain, with remaining parts taken from reference TRBV5-1 and TRBJ1-1, reads KAGVTQTPRYLIKTRGQQVTLSCSPISGHRSVSWYQQTPGQGLQFLFEYFSETQRNKGNFPGRFSGRQFSNSRSEMNVSTLELGDSALYLCASGGQGANTEAFFGQGTRLTVV.

CDR3 loop: CASRGGLLSNQPQHF. The CDR3 coding sequence is TGTGCCAGCAGGGGGGGGTTACTTAGCAATCAGCCCCAGCATTTT. The V and J genes are TRBV6-1 and TRBJ1-5; D is possibly TRBD1 (5 bases). The V and J ends lost 6 bases and 0 bases respectively, with 12 bases between them. The CDR3 spans 15 residues. CDR1 and CDR2 from the germline V gene are MNHNS and SASEGT.

The V and J genes are TRBV10-3 and TRBJ2-3, with 7 bases aligning to TRBD1. CDR3 length equals 15 residues. Trimming took 3 bases from V and 0 from J; bases not matched to a gene: 3. Germline V CDR1 and CDR2: ENHRY, SYGVKD. For the CDR3, the DNA is TGTGCCATCAGTGAACCGGGACAGAGCACAGATACGCAGTATTTT. This gives the protein CAISEPGQSTDTQYF.

The V call is TRBV7-2, the J call TRBJ1-3; D is unresolved. V was cut by 2 bases and J by 1 base, with 9 bases left in between. Germline V lookup: CDR1 SGHTA, CDR2 FQGNSA. The CDR3 is made up of 15 amino acids. CDR3 coding DNA: TGTGCCAGCAGCTTAACAGATCATTCTGGAAACACCATATATTTT. The encoded protein is CASSLTDHSGNTIYF.

V is TRBV6-5 and J is TRBJ1-5; D call uncertain. This CDR3 region has 15 residues. V gave up 4 bases and J gave up 5 bases, with 15 bases separating them. Per germline, CDR1 MNHEY and CDR2 SVGAGI. The DNA of the CDR3 is TGTGCCAGCAGTTCGCGGGCCCAGCCCGATCAGCCCCAGCATTTT. Its protein is CASSSRAQPDQPQHF.

CDR3 DNA sequence: TGTGCCAGCAGCTTACTGGGGCAGAATACCGGGGAGCTGTTTTTT. The encoded protein is CASSLLGQNTGELFF. The chain couples TRBV7-3 to TRBJ2-2; tentative D call: TRBD1 (5 bases). V shed 2 bases and J shed 5 bases, with 12 bases lying between them. Per germline, CDR1 SGHTA and CDR2 FQGTGA. There are 15 residues in the CDR3.

V is TRBV5-1 and J is TRBJ2-7, with no clear D. CDR1 and CDR2 from the germline V gene are SGHRS and YFSETQ. The germline V and J ends were trimmed by 0 bases and 6 bases, with 16 bases remaining between them. CDR3 length equals 15 residues. The chain's CDR3 is CASSLAPEQLGEQYF. The CDR3 DNA reads TGCGCCAGCAGCTTGGCCCCTGAACAGCTAGGCGAGCAGTACTTC.

V and J are TRBV6-1 and TRBJ2-1; unclear D gene. V was trimmed by 7 bases and J by 2 bases, leaving 6 bases between them. Germline-derived CDR1 and CDR2 are MNHNS and SASEGT. The CDR3 runs 12 residues. The CDR3: CASNTPYNEQFF. CDR3 nucleotides: TGTGCCAGCAACACCCCCTACAATGAGCAGTTCTTC.

The chain uses TRBV28 and TRBJ2-1; D perhaps matches TRBD2 (5 bases). V was clipped by 3 bases and J by 0 bases, with 15 bases between them. Germline values: CDR1 MDHEN, CDR2 SYDVKM. The CDR3 runs 17 residues. The CDR3: CASSFGPGLSSYNEQFF. The CDR3 nucleotides are TGTGCCAGCAGTTTTGGGCCGGGGTTAAGCTCCTACAATGAGCAGTTCTTC.

The V gene is TRBV5-1, the J gene TRBJ1-4, with 8 bases identical to TRBD1. The ends lost 4 bases at V and 8 bases at J; junction bases unmatched: 10. The CDR3 has 15 amino acids. Germline CDR1 is SGHRS and CDR2 is YFSETQ. CDR3 sequence: CASSVAGTGEEKLFF. In nucleotides, the CDR3 is TGCGCCAGCAGCGTCGCCGGGACAGGAGAGGAAAAACTGTTTTTT.

The chain couples TRBV5-8 to TRBJ1-6, with TRBD1 matching over 12 bases. CDR1 is SGHTS, CDR2 YDEGEE, per germline. This CDR3 comprises 15 residues. Losses at the gene ends were 0 bases for V and 9 bases for J; bases not matched to a gene: 1. Here the CDR3 reads CASSLGDRGRSPLHF. Here the CDR3 DNA reads TGTGCCAGCAGCTTGGGGGACAGGGGGCGTTCACCCCTCCACTTT.

The chain is built from TRBV5-1 and TRBJ2-5; D is possibly TRBD1 (5 bases). This CDR3 has 15 amino acids. V lost 2 bases and J lost 1, with 12 bases in between. Per germline, CDR1 SGHRS and CDR2 YFSETQ. CDR3 residues: CASSFGAGAQETQYF. The CDR3 DNA is TGCGCCAGCAGCTTTGGGGCAGGCGCCCAAGAGACCCAGTACTTC.

This clone was recorded once. The V gene is TRBV11-2, the J gene TRBJ1-5; D is uncertain. This CDR3 has 14 residues. Trimming cost V 6 bases and J 1 base, with 10 bases left between them. Germline assignment: CDR1 SGHAT and CDR2 FQNNGV. The CDR3 bases are TGTGCCAGCAGTTTAACAGCCAGCAATCAGCCCCAGCATTTT. It codes for CASSLTASNQPQHF.

The CDR3 reads CASIQGVVTTEAFF. CDR3 DNA sequence: TGTGCCAGCATCCAAGGCGTGGTTACAACTGAAGCTTTCTTT. The rearrangement uses TRBV5-8 and TRBJ1-1; D is ambiguous. The CDR3 runs 14 residues. CDR1 is SGHTS, CDR2 YDEGEE, per germline. V was cut by 6 bases and J by 5 bases, with 17 bases left in between.

The chain joins TRBV15 to TRBJ2-3; TRBD2 agrees at 8 bases. CDR3 size: 15 residues. Germline CDR1 LNHNV, CDR2 YYDKDF (reference sequence). The junction had 6 bases not matched to a gene; V was cut back by 7 bases and J by 0 bases. For the CDR3, the DNA is TGTGCCACCAACCCGGGGGGGGCCAGCACAGATACGCAGTATTTT. This codes for CATNPGGASTDTQYF.

V usage is TRBV18 and J usage is TRBJ2-5; 10 positions agree with TRBD1. The V gene's germline CDR1 is KGHSH and CDR2 LQKENI. This CDR3 has 17 amino acids. V gave up 3 bases and J gave up 1 base; unmatched junction bases: 8. The CDR3 DNA reads as TGTGCCAGCTCACCCATCGGGACAGGGGCCCTCCAAGAGACCCAGTACTTC. It is translated as CASSPIGTGALQETQYF.

Comment on this clone: Other DNA sequences of this sample code for an identical CDR3. The chain couples TRBV29-1 to TRBJ2-5; D is undetermined. The germline V gene has CDR1 SQVTM and CDR2 ANQGSEA. The V and J ends lost 7 bases and 1 base respectively, with 10 bases between them. The CDR3 runs 12 residues. CDR3 loop: CSAGRPQETQYF. DNA for the CDR3: TGCAGCGCAGGCAGGCCCCAAGAGACCCAGTACTTC.

The chain combines TRBV6-1 with TRBJ2-5; 10 positions agree with TRBD2. After removal of 4 bases from V and 5 bases from J, the junction contained 19 bases not matched to a gene. The CDR3 runs 19 residues. The V gene's germline CDR1 is MNHNS and CDR2 SASEGT. For the CDR3, the DNA is TGTGCCAGCAGTGTATATTTCGGGTTGGCTAGCGGGAGAGGGGAGACCCAGTACTTC. Protein: CASSVYFGLASGRGETQYF.